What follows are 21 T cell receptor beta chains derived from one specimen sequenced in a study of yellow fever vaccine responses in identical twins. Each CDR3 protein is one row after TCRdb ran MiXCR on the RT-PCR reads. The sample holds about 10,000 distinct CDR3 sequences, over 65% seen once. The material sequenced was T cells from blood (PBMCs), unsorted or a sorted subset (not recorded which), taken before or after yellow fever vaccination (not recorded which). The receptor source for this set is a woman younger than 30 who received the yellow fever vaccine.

The CDR3 sequence: CASGRYQPQHF. The CDR3 DNA reads as TGTGCCAGCGGGAGGTATCAGCCCCAGCATTTT. This chain links TRBV6-1 with TRBJ1-5, with D unresolved. V shed 8 bases and J shed 5 bases, with 7 bases lying between them. The CDR3 has 11 amino acids. CDR1 MNHNS and CDR2 SASEGT come from the germline V gene.

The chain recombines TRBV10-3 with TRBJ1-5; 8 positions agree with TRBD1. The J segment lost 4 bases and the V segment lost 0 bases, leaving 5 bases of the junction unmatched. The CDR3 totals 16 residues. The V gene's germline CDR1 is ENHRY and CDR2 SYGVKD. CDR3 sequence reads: CAISESGQGVNQPQHF. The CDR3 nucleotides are TGTGCCATCAGTGAGTCAGGACAGGGTGTAAATCAGCCCCAGCATTTT.

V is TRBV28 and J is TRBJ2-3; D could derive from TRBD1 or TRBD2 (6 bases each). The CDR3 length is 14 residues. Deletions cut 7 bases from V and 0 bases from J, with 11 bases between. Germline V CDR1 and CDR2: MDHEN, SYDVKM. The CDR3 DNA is TGTGCCAGCAAAGGGGGGATTAGCACAGATACGCAGTATTTT. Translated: CASKGGISTDTQYF.

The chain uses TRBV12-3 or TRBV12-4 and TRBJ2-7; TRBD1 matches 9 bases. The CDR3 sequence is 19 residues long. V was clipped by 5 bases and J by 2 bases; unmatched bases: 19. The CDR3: CASSPLSILQGASPYEQYV. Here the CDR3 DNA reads TGTGCCAGCAGTCCACTCTCGATATTACAGGGGGCGAGCCCCTACGAGCAGTACGTC.

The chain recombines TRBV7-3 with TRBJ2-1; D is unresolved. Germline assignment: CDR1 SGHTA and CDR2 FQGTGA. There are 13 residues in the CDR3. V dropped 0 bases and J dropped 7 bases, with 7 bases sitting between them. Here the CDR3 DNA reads TGTGCCAGCAGCTTAACGACCTTTAATGAGCAGTTCTTC. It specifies CASSLTTFNEQFF.

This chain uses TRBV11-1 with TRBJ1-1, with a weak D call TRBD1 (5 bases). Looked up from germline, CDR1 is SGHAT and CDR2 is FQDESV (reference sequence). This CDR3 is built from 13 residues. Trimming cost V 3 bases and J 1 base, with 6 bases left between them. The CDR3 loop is CASSFGANTEAFF. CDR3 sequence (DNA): TGTGCCAGCAGCTTCGGGGCGAACACTGAAGCTTTCTTT.

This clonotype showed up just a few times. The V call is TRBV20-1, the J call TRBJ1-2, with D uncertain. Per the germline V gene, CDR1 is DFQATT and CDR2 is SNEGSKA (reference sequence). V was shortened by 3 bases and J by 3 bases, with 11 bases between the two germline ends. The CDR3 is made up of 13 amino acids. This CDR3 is CSASRDGYYGYTF. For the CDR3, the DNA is TGCAGTGCTAGTCGAGACGGATACTATGGCTACACCTTC.

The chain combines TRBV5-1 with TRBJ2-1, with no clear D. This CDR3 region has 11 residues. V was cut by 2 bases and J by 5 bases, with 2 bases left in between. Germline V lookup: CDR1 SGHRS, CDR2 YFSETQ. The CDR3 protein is CASSLDNEQFF. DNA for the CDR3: TGCGCCAGCAGCTTAGACAATGAGCAGTTCTTC. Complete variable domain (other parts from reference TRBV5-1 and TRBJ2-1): KAGVTQTPRYLIKTRGQQVTLSCSPISGHRSVSWYQQTPGQGLQFLFEYFSETQRNKGNFPGRFSGRQFSNSRSEMNVSTLELGDSALYLCASSLDNEQFFGPGTRLTVL.

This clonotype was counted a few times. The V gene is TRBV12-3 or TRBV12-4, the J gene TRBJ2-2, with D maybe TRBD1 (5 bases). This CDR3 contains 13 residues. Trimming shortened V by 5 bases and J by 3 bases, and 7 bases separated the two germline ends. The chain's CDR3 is CASSQTDTGELFF. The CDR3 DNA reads TGTGCCAGCAGTCAGACAGACACCGGGGAGCTGTTTTTT.

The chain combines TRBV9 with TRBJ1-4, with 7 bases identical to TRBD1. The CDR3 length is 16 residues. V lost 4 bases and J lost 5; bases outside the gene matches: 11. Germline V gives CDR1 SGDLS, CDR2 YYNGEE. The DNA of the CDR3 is TGTGCCAGCAGCCCGAGTCCCACAGGGGCAAATGAAAAACTGTTTTTT. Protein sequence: CASSPSPTGANEKLFF.

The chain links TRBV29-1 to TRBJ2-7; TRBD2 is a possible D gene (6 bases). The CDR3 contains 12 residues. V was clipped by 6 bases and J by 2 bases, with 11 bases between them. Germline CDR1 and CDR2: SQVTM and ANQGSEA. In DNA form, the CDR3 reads TGCAGCGTGCGGGGACCGACCTACGAGCAGTACTTC. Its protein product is CSVRGPTYEQYF.

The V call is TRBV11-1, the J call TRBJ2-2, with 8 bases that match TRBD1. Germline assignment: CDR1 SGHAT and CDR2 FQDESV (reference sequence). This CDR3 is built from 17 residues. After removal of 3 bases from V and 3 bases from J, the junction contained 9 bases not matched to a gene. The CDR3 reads CASSFEGTGVHTGELFF. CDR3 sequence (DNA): TGTGCCAGCAGCTTCGAAGGGACAGGCGTCCACACCGGGGAGCTGTTTTTT.

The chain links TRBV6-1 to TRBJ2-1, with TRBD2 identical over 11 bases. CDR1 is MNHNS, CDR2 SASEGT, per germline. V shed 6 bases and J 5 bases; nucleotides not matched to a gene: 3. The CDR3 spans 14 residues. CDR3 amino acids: CASRGLAADNEQFF. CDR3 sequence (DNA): TGTGCCAGCAGGGGACTAGCGGCAGACAATGAGCAGTTCTTC.

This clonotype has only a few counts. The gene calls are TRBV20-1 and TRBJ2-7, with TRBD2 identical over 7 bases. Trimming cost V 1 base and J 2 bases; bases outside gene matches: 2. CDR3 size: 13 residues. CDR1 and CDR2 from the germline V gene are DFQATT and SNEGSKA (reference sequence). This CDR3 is CSARATSPYEQYF. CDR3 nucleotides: TGCAGTGCTAGAGCGACTAGCCCCTACGAGCAGTACTTC.

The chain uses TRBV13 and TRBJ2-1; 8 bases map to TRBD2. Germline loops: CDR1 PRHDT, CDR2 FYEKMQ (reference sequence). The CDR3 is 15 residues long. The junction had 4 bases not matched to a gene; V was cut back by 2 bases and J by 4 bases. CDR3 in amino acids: CASSLSAGAYNEQFF. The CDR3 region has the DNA TGTGCCAGCAGCTTATCAGCGGGAGCTTACAATGAGCAGTTCTTC. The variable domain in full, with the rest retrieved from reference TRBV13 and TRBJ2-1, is AAGVIQSPRHLIKEKRETATLKCYPIPRHDTVYWYQQGPGQDPQFLISFYEKMQSDKGSIPDRFSAQQFSDYHSELNMSSLELGDSALYFCASSLSAGAYNEQFFGPGTRLTVL.

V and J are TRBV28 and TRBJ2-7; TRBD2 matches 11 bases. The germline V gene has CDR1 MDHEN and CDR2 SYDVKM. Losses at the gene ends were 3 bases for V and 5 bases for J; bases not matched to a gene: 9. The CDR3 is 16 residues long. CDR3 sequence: CASSFSLAGGRHEQYF. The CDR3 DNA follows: TGTGCCAGCAGTTTCTCCCTAGCGGGAGGTCGCCACGAGCAGTACTTC.

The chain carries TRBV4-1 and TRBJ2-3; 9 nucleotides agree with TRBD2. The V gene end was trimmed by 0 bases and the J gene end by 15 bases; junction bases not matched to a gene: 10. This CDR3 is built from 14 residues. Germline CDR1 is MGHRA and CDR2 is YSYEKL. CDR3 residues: CASSQESKLAGYYF. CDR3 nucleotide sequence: TGCGCCAGCAGCCAAGAGAGTAAGCTAGCGGGATATTATTTT.

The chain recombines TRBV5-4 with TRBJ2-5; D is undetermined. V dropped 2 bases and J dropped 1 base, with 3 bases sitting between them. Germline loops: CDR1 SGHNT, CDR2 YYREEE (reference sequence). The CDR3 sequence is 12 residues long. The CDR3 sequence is CASSFPQETQYF. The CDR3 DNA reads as TGTGCCAGCAGCTTCCCCCAAGAGACCCAGTACTTC.

The CDR3 DNA sequence: TGTGCCAGCAGCCAAGCCACGTCTCTAGCGGGATCGCGCTACGAGCAGTACTTC. The encoded protein is CASSQATSLAGSRYEQYF. The J gene is TRBJ2-7, the V gene TRBV14; TRBD2 agrees at 9 bases. The CDR3 consists of 18 residues. Germline CDR1 SGHDN, CDR2 FVKESK. The V segment lost 1 base and the J segment 3 bases; nucleotides outside the gene matches: 13.

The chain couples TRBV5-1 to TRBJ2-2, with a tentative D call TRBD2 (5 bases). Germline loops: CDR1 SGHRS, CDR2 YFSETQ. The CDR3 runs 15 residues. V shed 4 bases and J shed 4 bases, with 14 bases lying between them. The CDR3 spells CASSMGAERTGELFF. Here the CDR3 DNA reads TGCGCCAGCAGCATGGGAGCGGAACGCACCGGGGAGCTGTTTTTT.

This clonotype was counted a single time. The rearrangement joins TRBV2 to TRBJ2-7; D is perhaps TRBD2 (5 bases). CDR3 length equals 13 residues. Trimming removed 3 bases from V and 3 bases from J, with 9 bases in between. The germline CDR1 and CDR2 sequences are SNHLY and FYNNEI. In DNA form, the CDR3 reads TGTGCCAGCAGTGACGAGGGCTACTACGAGCAGTACTTC. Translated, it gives CASSDEGYYEQYF.